The sequence of this T cell receptor (beta chain) was determined in a study of yellow fever vaccine responses in identical twins (dated by TCRdb to 2017 to 2018). General notes on the study: In identical twins, the study followed T cell clones that responded to the vaccine with precision. On the study overall, not on this receptor specifically: According to the authors, the vaccine-induced T cell response in identical twins seemed to be partly convergent and partly specific to each individual.

CDR1 and CDR2, looked up from the germline V gene, are SQVTM and ANQGSEA. Here V drops 3 bases and J drops 5 bases, and the junction holds 10 bases not matched to any gene. The CDR3, from cysteine to phenylalanine, totals 15 residues. The entry retains the CDR3 DNA only, 45 bases that are in frame from base 1. Libraries were built with RT-PCR. The sequencing machine was an Illumina HiSeq 2500. The raw public reads went through TCRdb reprocessing: fastp at Q25, MiXCR clone calling, in-frame beta chains kept. Duplicate CDR3 protein sequences are folded into a single record with the most common DNA and genes. The sample profile shows roughly 3,500 distinct CDR3 sequences; around 87% of them were found once. The ten largest clones add up to 1.6% of the sample. A note on this clonotype: The antigen it recognizes is unknown. No much larger clone exists at a distance of one base, and base qualities are not known.

The sequence derives from a woman in her late teens or twenties who received the yellow fever vaccine. Donor details come from another sample of the same person, matched by shared clones. The chain couples TRBV29-1 to TRBJ2-7, and TRBD1 aligns with 10 junction nucleotides. This specimen was T cells from blood (PBMCs), unsorted or a sorted subset (not recorded which), taken before or after yellow fever vaccination (not recorded which). CDR3 sequence: CSVDGTGAFAHEQYF. The DNA is TGCAGCGTTGACGGGACAGGGGCGTTTGCTCACGAGCAGTACTTC.